The rows below give T cell receptor beta chains drawn from one sample of a study of T cells in localized non-small cell lung cancer. Sequencing was performed with immunoSEQ multiplex PCR; in TCRdb, only in-frame clones are kept and a portion is missing. The sample lists under 30,000 clones, 89% occurring once. The material was peripheral blood, obtained before any cancer treatment. The receptors shown here come from a woman aged 35 to 70 with stage I lung adenocarcinoma. Each CDR3 is given without its conserved first and last residue.

J gene | V gene | CDR3 protein
TRBJ2-2 | TRBV5-5 | ASSLVPFSREGTGELF
TRBJ2-3 | TRBV28 | ASSLMTGRTDTQY
TRBJ1-1 | TRBV27 | ASSLTGGADEAF
TRBJ1-1 | TRBV7-9 | ASSFQSGAIREAF
TRBJ2-1 | TRBV2 | ASSERDSRPEEQF
TRBJ1-3 | TRBV7-2 | ASSQGQGFSGNTIY
TRBJ2-7 | TRBV10-3 | AISEGGSYEQY
TRBJ1-3 | TRBV10-2 | ASSESGGNTIY
TRBJ1-1 | TRBV11-2 | ASRGWGEEAF
TRBJ2-7 | TRBV15 | ATSRQGGAGEQY
TRBJ1-1 | TRBV19 | ASSTGYTEAF
TRBJ2-5 | TRBV10-3 | AISDSNQETQY
TRBJ1-5 | TRBV28 | ASRIQGSQPQH
TRBJ1-1 | TRBV4-2 | ASSQGYGGARNTEAF
TRBJ1-2 | TRBV14 | ASSLAGASGYT
TRBJ2-2 | TRBV11-3 | ASSSQTGVPGELF
TRBJ2-7 | TRBV19 | ASSTPSPDRHGTYEQY
TRBJ1-2 | TRBV9 | ASSASYGYT
TRBJ1-2 | TRBV28 | ASIPGGYYGYT
TRBJ2-7 | TRBV7-2 | ASRMGQGSYEQY
TRBJ1-5 | TRBV12-2 | ASRFQGSNQPQH
TRBJ1-1 | TRBV4-3 | ASSQDRGRPAF
TRBJ2-5 | TRBV28 | ASRGASAAQETQY
TRBJ2-1 | TRBV6-1 | ASSETGGVYNEQF
TRBJ2-3 | TRBV7-6 | ASSLGGGPTDTQY
TRBJ2-5 | TRBV28 | ASSLGLSETQY